The T cell receptor (beta chain) under discussion was sequenced for a study of shared clonotypes between healthy human individuals (dated by TCRdb to the early 2020s). The study in broad terms: Three men and two women, aged 18 to 49 years, made up the cohort. Per donor, three plates each were used for CD4 naive and CD4 memory, two for CD8 naive, and one for CD8 memory. To estimate repertoire size and how much clonotypes are shared between individuals, the study performed deep sequencing of blood TCR repertoires from roughly five healthy adults. To increase sequencing depth and limit assay-specific biases, TCR repertoire library preparation and sequencing were carried out by different laboratories using diverse techniques. Leukapheresis yielded between about 0.94 and 8.9 billion PBMCs per donor.

Using the deep immunoSEQ assay, TCR CDR3 regions were amplified from genomic DNA by multiplex PCR. For each cell subset, the extracted genomic DNA was distributed evenly across all wells of several immunoSEQ 96-well plates, and each plate served as one replicate. For sorted subsets, approximately 200 ng of genomic DNA, equivalent to about 30,000 T cell genomes, went into each replicate PCR. Purified libraries were measured with a Qubit 3.0 fluorometer, size-checked on a Bioanalyzer 2100, and measured again with the KAPA Library Quantification kit. Every immunoSEQ 96-well plate was sequenced on a dedicated single-read 150-cycle Illumina NextSeq 550 flow cell. For the original study's pipeline: Because the immunoSEQ output held only junctional sequences and lacked quality scores, the filtering could not match the filtering applied to full-length reads. To assign V/J genes and CDR3, sequences were annotated against IMGT germline references using PyIR, a Python wrapper for IgBLAST v1.9. Reads were filtered out if the reads had weak V/J assignments (E-value above 1e-6), no CDR3, stop codons, out-of-frame junctions, or ambiguous translated residues. A V3J clonotype was defined by an identical inferred V gene, J gene, and CDR3 amino acid sequence. The percentage overlap between two repertoires was calculated by dividing the number of shared unique clonotypes by the size of the smaller repertoire. Three approaches were used to assess repertoire richness: RTK rarefaction, the Chao1 estimator, and Recon v2.1 estimates of unobserved clonotypes. Generation probabilities were computed with OLGA for all TCRbeta clonotypes obtained by the gDNA method from a few donors. TCRdb re-hosts the immuneACCESS table, in-frame sequences only. Its copies lack some clones; in the studies checked, an unresolved V gene accounts for under half of them, and the cause for the rest is not known. For V, J and clone size, that table is used; D and trimming come from the DNA. For this sample there are 900,000 to 1,200,000 clones; roughly 74% appear just once. In total, the top ten clones hold 0.6% to 0.7% of the sample.

Broad study findings and their caveats: Clonotypes shared by all four sorted-subset donors showed higher generation probabilities than non-shared clonotypes. Pairwise subsampling indicated that sequencing depth was expected to affect the degree of clonotype sharing among donors. Sharing across a few donors was observed for around 5% of naive CD4, 3% to 3.5% of naive CD8, around 2.5% of memory CD4, and around 0.4% of memory CD8 clonotypes. Sampling was restricted to blood, and TCR repertoires in tissue are likely to differ from TCR repertoires in blood. The small number of donors limited the genetic and exposure-history diversity represented. Rarefaction of sorted-subset datasets indicated incomplete sequencing despite the large sequencing depth. Larger estimated clonotype richness was generally found for naive subsets than for memory subsets.

Donors were healthy HIV-negative adults with no recently reported acute infections or vaccinations. Every donor was a Caucasian adult residing in Nashville, Tennessee, USA. CD4+ T cells were enriched through magnetic negative selection, after which naive cells were positively selected on CD45RA and the remaining negative fraction served as the memory subset. Blood was obtained by leukapheresis, after which PBMCs were separated by Ficoll-Histopaque density gradient centrifugation and cryopreserved in liquid nitrogen vapor phase. Analytical flow cytometry was used to check the purity and quantity of each magnetically sorted T cell population. Genomic DNA was isolated from every sorted fraction and measured by UV absorbance on a Nanodrop 2000c. This clone was observed a handful of times. The clone's antigen remains unknown. No much larger clone exists at a distance of one base, and base qualities are not known.

V is shortened by 5 bases, J by 6 bases, and the region joining them spans 15 bases. The CDR3 sequence holds 14 residues, the cysteine and phenylalanine included. The CDR3 DNA has 42 bases and is translated from base 1. Based on the germline V gene, the CDR1 and CDR2 sequences are MNHEY and SVGAGI. Sequencing was performed on memory CD4+ T cells from PBMCs. The cell subset or site label of this sample denotes: CD45RA-negative fraction. The rearrangement combines TRBV6-5 with TRBJ2-3; TRBD2 is possibly the D segment (5 matching bases). The receptor comes from a man between 18 and 29 years old in good health. Some clones in this sample may be carry-over from other donors' samples. This receptor has the CDR3 CASSLSGREDTQYF. The nucleotide sequence is TGTGCCAGCAGTCTCTCCGGAAGGGAGGATACGCAGTATTTT.